Listed here is a single TCR beta chain. The entry originates in a study of Graves' ophthalmopathy and Graves' hyperthyroidism. The V end lost 1 base, the J end lost 4 bases, and 10 bases lay between the germline ends. The CDR3 sequence is 14 residues long. CDR1 SGHRS and CDR2 YFSETQ come from the germline V gene. The authors amplified TCR beta CDR3 regions from RNA transcripts. HTBI primers served in a first-round RT-PCR, which a second-round multiplex PCR followed. TCRdb re-derived calls from the multiplex PCR reads in MiXCR, one entry per CDR3 protein. The sample consists of 260,000 or so distinct CDR3 sequences, around 50% of them appearing once. If patients had other autoimmune diseases, uncontrolled infections, pregnancy or lactation, they were excluded. The authors used Ficoll-Paque density gradient centrifugation to separate PBMCs. The input was more than 8 ml of fresh peripheral blood.

The chain carries TRBV5-1 and TRBJ2-3; D remains ambiguous. The sequence derives from an adult man with Graves' ophthalmopathy. The specimen sequenced was peripheral blood. CDR3 amino acids: CASSLNRAPDTQYF. CDR3 DNA sequence: TGCGCCAGCAGCTTGAATCGGGCCCCAGATACGCAGTATTTT.